This T cell receptor beta chain was identified during a study of T cells in Graves' hyperthyroidism and ophthalmopathy (dated by TCRdb to the late 2010s). About the study as a whole: Peripheral blood was collected at initial diagnosis, before any treatment. To identify distinguishing TCR V-J signatures, a discovery cohort of 100 or so patients was used, comprising 40 to 45 with Graves' ophthalmopathy and 57 with stable Graves' hyperthyroidism. An independent validation cohort of fewer than 20 hyperthyroidism patients and about 16 patients who later progressed to ophthalmopathy tested prospective prediction of ophthalmopathy. The 75 to 100 discovery patients were divided at random into training and test sets in a 7:3 ratio. Thyroid tissue and blood T-cell repertoires from roughly 6 Graves' hyperthyroidism patients were also compared in the study. Following sampling, methimazole starting at 30 mg daily was given to hyperthyroidism patients, and high-dose intravenous methylprednisolone was given to ophthalmopathy patients. According to the paper, TCR Vbeta CDR3 sequencing was carried out on about 140 peripheral blood samples, which came from 40 to 45 ophthalmopathy, 80 or so hyperthyroidism and roughly 17 progressor patients.

Results the study describes overall, beyond this receptor: In validation, the model predicted progression to ophthalmopathy with approximately 70% sensitivity and about 73% specificity, a median of 6.5 months before onset. In cross-validation, a model built on a 13 V-J signature told ophthalmopathy apart from stable hyperthyroidism with approximately 91% sensitivity and roughly 83% specificity, and in testing the same model reached 80%/75%. Sample size was not statistically predetermined, and blinding of investigators to group allocation was not performed. Blood samples also contained most of the expanded thyroid clonotypes (frequency above 0.001), which suggests that blood repertoires may reflect thyroid immune responses.

Worth noting for this clonotype: Its antigen has not been determined. No per-base quality is available; no much larger clone lies one base away.

Stable Graves' hyperthyroidism was defined as the absence of progression to ophthalmopathy over 18 months of follow-up. Hyperthyroidism patients were newly diagnosed, with disease duration under 2 months, and aged 18 to 65 years. Any patient with an uncontrolled infection, another autoimmune disease, pregnancy or lactation was excluded. Diagnoses were based on clinical symptoms, serum thyroxine and TRAb, thyroid ultrasound and orbital computed tomography. PBMCs were isolated from approximately 10 ml of fresh peripheral blood by Ficoll-Paque density gradient centrifugation. Total RNA was extracted using Trizol reagent, and RNA quality was assessed on an Agilent 2100 Bioanalyzer. The CDR3 runs 14 amino acids, cysteine and phenylalanine included. The retained sequence is limited to the CDR3, 42 bases, with the frame set at the first base. The germline V gene supplies CDR1 MNHNS and CDR2 SASEGT. V drops 0 bases and J drops 10 bases, leaving 10 bases in between.

The TCR beta CDR3 regions were amplified from the RNA transcripts. For the first round of RT-PCR on the TCR CDR3, the HTBI primer set was used together with the Qiagen OneStep RT-PCR kit. The libraries were constructed in a second round of multiplex PCR and then size-selected and purified. The libraries were sequenced on an Illumina HiSeq2000 using paired-end 100 bp reads. Per the source publication's procedure: SOAPnuke was used to process the raw data, removing reads that contained adapters or uncalled bases, had a mean Phred below 15, or lacked an exact match to the constant primer or identifier. High-quality paired reads were merged using COPE v1.2.5, and each unique nucleotide sequence was defined as a clonotype. Clonotypes were aligned to IMGT TRBV, TRBD and TRBJ reference segments using MiTCR v1.1. Analysis was restricted to V-J combinations with a frequency above 0.0001, which covered approximately 99% of repertoires. A TCS score was defined as the ratio between F50 (clonal expansion) and ExV (chaos), using BLOSUM62-based TCRdist between CDR3 peptides within each V-J. Welch's t-statistics and random forest reduced approximately 520 V-J features to 10 to 15, which were used in a naive Bayes classifier (R e1071). TCRdb cleaned the public reads at Q25 with fastp, built clones with MiXCR and kept in-frame beta chains. CDR3 protein duplicates are merged, each entry listing the most common genes and DNA. Clone size and V and J calls follow TCRdb, not the original study. Counted in this sample were roughly 740,000 distinct CDR3 sequences; around 15% of them appeared once. Around 8.1% of the sample rests with the top ten.

The sequencing input was blood. This chain is built from TRBV6-1 and TRBJ1-6, with TRBD1 as a weak D call on 5 bases. The TCR sequence derives from a man younger than 35 with Graves' hyperthyroidism. DNA sequence: TGTGCCAGCAGTGAAGCGGGCGGGGGATCACCCCTCCACTTT. It is translated as CASSEAGGGSPLHF.